The clone carrying this T cell receptor beta chain came up a few times. What it recognizes is unknown. This sample is part of a study of regulatory T cells in long-lasting Graves disease. Study background: Those with persistent Graves' disease had received antithyroid drugs for over 5 years with positive TSH receptor antibodies. Whole-study results and caveats: Newly diagnosed Graves' patients exceeded persistent ones in TCR diversity. The study found TRBV28, TRBJ1-2 and TRBJ2-5 favored in persistent disease.

Sequencing libraries for TCR beta were prepared with iRepertoire HTBI primers and Arm-PCR of CDR3 regions. From the multiplex PCR reads, TCRdb called clonotypes with MiXCR, one entry per CDR3 protein. The sample records hundreds of thousands of distinct CDR3 sequences, about 20% being singletons. V lost 6 bases and J 2 bases, leaving 14 bases between the germline ends. Germline lookup yields CDR1 LNHDA and CDR2 SQIVND (reference sequence). There are 14 residues in the CDR3. Time point indicated: persistent/refractory GD, antithyroid drugs over 5 years with positive TRAb. RNA from PBMCs was the source of the TCR library.

This clonotype was obtained from a female donor with Graves disease. V gene TRBV19 combines with J gene TRBJ2-7, with D unresolved. The material sequenced was peripheral blood mononuclear cells (PBMCs), taken when the disease was refractory, from a patient treated with antithyroid drugs. Here the CDR3 reads CASSTSQTPYEQYF. CDR3 coding DNA: TGTGCCAGTAGCACTTCCCAGACCCCCTACGAGCAGTACTTC.